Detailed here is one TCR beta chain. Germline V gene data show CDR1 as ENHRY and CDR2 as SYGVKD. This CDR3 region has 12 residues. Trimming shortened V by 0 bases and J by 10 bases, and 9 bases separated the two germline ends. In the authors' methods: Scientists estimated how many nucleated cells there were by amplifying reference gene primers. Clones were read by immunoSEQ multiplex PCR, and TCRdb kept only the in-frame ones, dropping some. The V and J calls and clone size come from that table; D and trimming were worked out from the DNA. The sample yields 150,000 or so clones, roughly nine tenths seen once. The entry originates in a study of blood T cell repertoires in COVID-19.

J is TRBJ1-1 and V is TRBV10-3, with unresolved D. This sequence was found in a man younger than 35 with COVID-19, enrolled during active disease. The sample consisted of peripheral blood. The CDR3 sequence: CAISESTRGAFF. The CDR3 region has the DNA TGTGCCATCAGTGAGTCGACTAGAGGAGCTTTCTTT.